These 9 T cell receptor beta chains were sequenced from one sample in a study of cytotoxic CD8 clonotypes in ibrutinib-treated CLL. Method: immunoSEQ multiplex PCR; TCRdb's copy keeps in-frame clones and lacks some. Here the sample spans 150,000 or so clones, roughly 80% being singletons. Sequences were derived from PBMCs, sampled after 12 months of ibrutinib treatment. The receptors stem from a human donor with chronic lymphocytic leukemia.

The rearrangement uses TRBV29-1 and TRBJ2-7; 9 bases are shared with TRBD2. Germline lookup yields CDR1 SQVTM and CDR2 ANQGSEA. This CDR3 has 12 amino acids. The V and J ends lost 3 bases and 6 bases, in that order; junction bases with no gene match: 3. CDR3 bases: TGCAGCGTTGAGGCGGGAGGGCGCGAGCAGTACTTC. Amino acid sequence: CSVEAGGREQYF.

The gene calls are TRBV7-8 and TRBJ2-5; no definite D call. The CDR3 length is 16 residues. Germline assignment: CDR1 SGHVS and CDR2 FQNEAQ. The V end lost 1 base, the J end lost 7 bases, and 19 bases lay between the germline ends. The CDR3 bases are TGTGCCAGCAGCTTAGGGGCGTCGGATCTCGCAGGGACCCAGTACTTC. The encoded protein is CASSLGASDLAGTQYF.

The chain is built from TRBV25-1 and TRBJ1-1; D not resolved. This CDR3 contains 15 residues. Trimming left V 3 bases short and J 0 bases short, with 11 bases between. Germline V gives CDR1 MGHDK, CDR2 SYGVNS. The CDR3 sequence is CASSDRRGMNTEAFF. The CDR3 nucleotides read TGTGCCAGCAGTGATCGAAGAGGGATGAACACTGAAGCTTTCTTT.

This clone was picked up one time. The chain links TRBV19 to TRBJ2-1, with 15 bases that match TRBD2. V lost 7 bases to trimming and J lost 8 bases; unmatched junction nucleotides: 15. CDR3 length: 18 residues. Germline values: CDR1 LNHDA, CDR2 SQIVND (reference sequence). As DNA, the CDR3 is TGTGCCAGTACCGAGGGACTAGCGGGAGGTGGCACCCCATATGAGCAGTTCTTC. Translation gives CASTEGLAGGGTPYEQFF. Together with reference TRBV19 and TRBJ2-1, the CDR3 gives the full variable domain: DGGITQSPKYLFRKEGQNVTLSCEQNLNHDAMYWYRQDPGQGLRLIYYSQIVNDFQKGDIAEGYSVSREKKESFPLTVTSAQKNPTAFYLCASTEGLAGGGTPYEQFFGPGTRLTVL.

The chain combines TRBV7-2 with TRBJ2-6, with 9 nucleotides matching TRBD2. This CDR3 region has 17 residues. The junction had 2 bases not matched to a gene; V was cut back by 2 bases and J by 0 bases. Germline lookup yields CDR1 SGHTA and CDR2 FQGNSA. CDR3 sequence reads: CASSLLAGSSGANVLTF. In nucleotides, the CDR3 is TGTGCCAGCAGCTTACTAGCGGGGAGCTCTGGGGCCAACGTCCTGACTTTC.

This chain joins TRBV28 and TRBJ1-2; D unresolved. Trimming took 4 bases from V and 7 from J, leaving 22 bases between them. The germline V gene encodes CDR1 MDHEN and CDR2 SYDVKM. The CDR3 runs 16 residues. The CDR3 loop reads CASSSLSAIRATGYTF. The CDR3 nucleotides read TGTGCCAGCAGTTCCCTCTCTGCGATTCGGGCAACTGGCTACACCTTC.

The genes are TRBV28 and TRBJ1-2; D unclear. This CDR3 contains 17 residues. Germline CDR1 MDHEN, CDR2 SYDVKM. Trimming took off 6 bases at V and 0 bases at J, with 20 bases between the two ends. CDR3 sequence: CASSPPGGRYSNYGYTF. CDR3 coding DNA: TGTGCCAGCAGCCCACCGGGAGGCAGATACTCTAACTATGGCTACACCTTC.

V usage is TRBV5-1 and J usage is TRBJ2-3; 7 bases line up with TRBD1. J was trimmed by 5 bases and V by 2 bases; bases with no gene match: 5. The germline V gene has CDR1 SGHRS and CDR2 YFSETQ. CDR3 size: 14 residues. The CDR3 DNA reads TGCGCCAGCAGCTTCGGGACAGAGGGAGATACGCAGTATTTT. As protein: CASSFGTEGDTQYF. The whole variable domain, remainder taken from reference TRBV5-1 and TRBJ2-3, is KAGVTQTPRYLIKTRGQQVTLSCSPISGHRSVSWYQQTPGQGLQFLFEYFSETQRNKGNFPGRFSGRQFSNSRSEMNVSTLELGDSALYLCASSFGTEGDTQYFGPGTRLTVL.

The table lists this clone with a few counts. The V call is TRBV14, the J call TRBJ2-7, with 11 bases aligning to TRBD2. Germline trimming cut 4 bases from V and 4 bases from J; bases unmatched to any gene: 12. CDR1 is SGHDN and CDR2 is FVKESK in the germline V gene. The CDR3 runs 17 residues. DNA of the CDR3: TGTGCCAGCAGCCCTGGAGTAGCGGGAGGGCTAAGGTACGAGCAGTACTTC. Its protein is CASSPGVAGGLRYEQYF.